The 30 T cell receptor beta chains listed next were all sequenced from one sample in a study of blood T cells in healthy people across ages (dated by TCRdb to the mid-2010s). The protocol used for the library was 5' RACE. Sequencing took place on an Illumina HiSeq 2500. The second PCR ran for about 7 to 11 cycles and used a J-beta primer mix along with a sample-barcoded 5' primer. Using fastp trimming at Q25 and MiXCR clonotype assembly, TCRdb reanalyzed the public sequencing data and kept in-frame beta chains. A single entry per CDR3 protein holds the most common genes and DNA from its merged rows. The sample table contains some 940,000 distinct CDR3 sequences; only one count was recorded for 25% to 35% of them. The ten largest clones take up roughly a tenth of the sample. The sample was also reused in another study, on T cells of mothers and their children.

Sequencing was performed on blood. All receptors come from a middle-aged woman in good health.

The chain uses TRBV27 and TRBJ2-1, with 8 bases that match TRBD2. The CDR3 has 13 amino acids. Germline V gene lookup returns CDR1 MNHEY and CDR2 SMNVEV (reference sequence). With V trimmed by 5 bases and J by 3 bases, 0 bases remained unmatched. The CDR3 DNA sequence: TGTGCCAGCAGTGGGACTAGCTACAATGAGCAGTTCTTC. It specifies CASSGTSYNEQFF.

This chain joins TRBV7-9 and TRBJ2-1, with 9 bases matching TRBD2. V was clipped by 4 bases and J by 4 bases; unmatched bases: 11. The CDR3 spans 17 residues. Germline-derived CDR1 and CDR2 are SEHNR and FQNEAQ (reference sequence). The CDR3 is CASSSSARGGAYNEQFF. CDR3 DNA: TGTGCCAGCAGCTCAAGTGCGCGGGGGGGCGCATACAATGAGCAGTTCTTC. The complete variable domain, with remaining parts taken from reference TRBV7-9 and TRBJ2-1, reads DTGVSQNPRHKITKRGQNVTFRCDPISEHNRLYWYRQTLGQGPEFLTYFQNEAQLEKSRLLSDRFSAERPKGSFSTLEIQRTEQGDSAMYLCASSSSARGGAYNEQFFGPGTRLTVL.

This chain links TRBV7-9 with TRBJ1-1; a possible D gene is TRBD1 (5 bases). The CDR3 length is 16 residues. From germline, CDR1 is SEHNR and CDR2 FQNEAQ (reference sequence). V lost 4 bases to trimming and J lost 1 base, with 16 bases between them. CDR3 amino acids: CASSSQGAGPNTEAFF. CDR3 DNA: TGTGCCAGCAGCTCCCAAGGGGCGGGCCCGAACACTGAAGCTTTCTTT.

The chain has TRBV5-1 and TRBJ1-1; 7 bases line up with TRBD1. Germline CDR1 and CDR2: SGHRS and YFSETQ. The CDR3 loop spans 14 amino acids. V trimming: 3 bases; J trimming: 2 bases; junction bases outside the gene matches: 4. CDR3 in DNA: TGCGCCAGCAGCTGGAACAGGGGAAACACTGAAGCTTTCTTT. This codes for CASSWNRGNTEAFF. Together with reference TRBV5-1 and TRBJ1-1, the CDR3 gives the full variable domain: KAGVTQTPRYLIKTRGQQVTLSCSPISGHRSVSWYQQTPGQGLQFLFEYFSETQRNKGNFPGRFSGRQFSNSRSEMNVSTLELGDSALYLCASSWNRGNTEAFFGQGTRLTVV.

This chain joins TRBV3-1 and TRBJ1-2; 7 nucleotides agree with TRBD1. The CDR3 has 14 residues. Germline V gene sequence: CDR1 LGHDT, CDR2 YNNKEL (reference sequence). After removal of 4 bases from V and 8 bases from J, the junction contained 10 bases not matched to a gene. This chain's CDR3 is CASSLGQAAWGYTF. The CDR3 DNA sequence: TGTGCCAGCAGCCTTGGACAGGCGGCATGGGGCTACACCTTC.

V gene TRBV7-9 combines with J gene TRBJ2-3; D is undetermined. V was pared by 11 bases and J by 0 bases, with 12 bases between. From germline, CDR1 is SEHNR and CDR2 FQNEAQ (reference sequence). The CDR3 spans 13 residues. CDR3 sequence reads: CAVVLSSTDTQYF. Here the CDR3 DNA reads TGTGCCGTCGTCCTCTCGAGCACAGATACGCAGTATTTT.

This chain uses TRBV5-1 with TRBJ2-1, with 8 bases aligning to TRBD2. This CDR3 is 15 amino acids long. Trimming cost V 4 bases and J 8 bases; bases outside gene matches: 11. Germline V gene lookup returns CDR1 SGHRS and CDR2 YFSETQ. CDR3 sequence: CASSLPGTGGHEQFF. CDR3 DNA: TGCGCCAGCAGCCTCCCCGGGACGGGAGGGCATGAGCAGTTCTTC.

This clonotype was found a few times. This chain connects TRBV25-1 to TRBJ1-3; D is perhaps TRBD1 (5 bases). Germline loops: CDR1 MGHDK, CDR2 SYGVNS. The CDR3 runs to 15 residues. Trimming stripped 7 bases from V and 0 bases from J, with 13 bases between. The CDR3 nucleotides are TGTGCCAGCACCGACAGCTCCTTCTCTGGAAACACCATATATTTT. Protein product: CASTDSSFSGNTIYF. Full variable domain (missing parts from reference TRBV25-1 and TRBJ1-3): EADIYQTPRYLVIGTGKKITLECSQTMGHDKMYWYQQDPGMELHLIHYSYGVNSTEKGDLSSESTVSRIRTEHFPLTLESARPSHTSQYLCASTDSSFSGNTIYFGEGSWLTVV.

This clonotype has a handful of counts. The chain couples TRBV7-9 to TRBJ2-2; the match to TRBD1 covers 8 bases. This CDR3 has 16 residues. J was trimmed by 3 bases and V by 5 bases; bases with no gene match: 8. The V gene's germline CDR1 is SEHNR and CDR2 FQNEAQ (reference sequence). The CDR3 DNA reads TGTGCCAGCAGCAACGGACAGGGATTCTACACCGGGGAGCTGTTTTTT. Its translation: CASSNGQGFYTGELFF. Supplemented by reference TRBV7-9 and TRBJ2-2, the full variable domain reads DTGVSQNPRHKITKRGQNVTFRCDPISEHNRLYWYRQTLGQGPEFLTYFQNEAQLEKSRLLSDRFSAERPKGSFSTLEIQRTEQGDSAMYLCASSNGQGFYTGELFFGEGSRLTVL.

The sample holds a few counts of this clonotype. The V call is TRBV5-1, the J call TRBJ2-1; unclear D gene. CDR1 and CDR2 from the germline V gene are SGHRS and YFSETQ. The CDR3 runs 12 residues. Deletions cut 1 base from V and 10 bases from J, with 9 bases between. CDR3 bases: TGCGCCAGCAGCTTGACTACCTCGGAGCAGTTCTTC. Translation: CASSLTTSEQFF.

The rearrangement links TRBV4-1 to TRBJ1-1; D perhaps matches TRBD1 (5 bases). Trimming stripped 4 bases from V and 0 bases from J, with 12 bases between. This CDR3 region has 15 residues. From germline, CDR1 is MGHRA and CDR2 YSYEKL. This CDR3 reads CASSLRDRLNTEAFF. In DNA form, the CDR3 reads TGCGCCAGCAGCCTACGGGACCGACTGAACACTGAAGCTTTCTTT.

This clonotype was seen only a few times. V usage is TRBV20-1 and J usage is TRBJ1-5; TRBD1 matches at 8 bases. The junction had 16 bases not matched to a gene; V was cut back by 6 bases and J by 6 bases. The CDR3 is 16 residues long. CDR1 is DFQATT and CDR2 is SNEGSKA in the germline V gene (reference sequence). The CDR3 DNA sequence: TGCAGTGCAAACCAGGACAGGGTTTCTTTAGTTCAGCCCCAGCATTTT. It is translated as CSANQDRVSLVQPQHF.

This clonotype was found many times. J is TRBJ1-2 and V is TRBV20-1, with D perhaps matching TRBD1 (5 bases). Germline CDR1 DFQATT, CDR2 SNEGSKA (reference sequence). The V and J ends lost 1 base and 4 bases respectively, with 19 bases between them. The CDR3 consists of 16 residues. This CDR3 reads CSARGAGNPPPYGYTF. In DNA, the CDR3 is TGCAGTGCTAGAGGGGCAGGGAATCCCCCCCCCTATGGCTACACCTTC.

As concerns this clonotype: With a much larger clone just one base away, this may be a read error. The CDR3 here is CTSSLEGWEQYF. Here the CDR3 DNA reads TGTACCAGCAGCTTAGAGGGGTGGGAGCAGTACTTC. The chain couples TRBV7-8 to TRBJ2-7; either TRBD1 or TRBD2 may supply D (5 bases each). CDR1 is SGHVS, CDR2 FQNEAQ, per germline. The CDR3 covers 12 residues.

The rearrangement links TRBV5-1 to TRBJ2-3, with D hard to call. The CDR3 loop spans 15 amino acids. V was clipped by 2 bases and J by 2 bases, with 12 bases between them. Germline values: CDR1 SGHRS, CDR2 YFSETQ. In nucleotides, the CDR3 is TGCGCCAGCAGCTTTTCCTCCCCTCTCACAGATACGCAGTATTTT. Amino acid sequence: CASSFSSPLTDTQYF. Variable domain in full (rest from reference TRBV5-1 and TRBJ2-3): KAGVTQTPRYLIKTRGQQVTLSCSPISGHRSVSWYQQTPGQGLQFLFEYFSETQRNKGNFPGRFSGRQFSNSRSEMNVSTLELGDSALYLCASSFSSPLTDTQYFGPGTRLTVL.

This clonotype was found many times. The rearrangement uses TRBV13 and TRBJ2-7; possibly TRBD2 for D (7 bases). This CDR3 contains 15 residues. Germline lookup yields CDR1 PRHDT and CDR2 FYEKMQ (reference sequence). V shed 1 base and J shed 2 bases, with 12 bases lying between them. The CDR3, as DNA: TGTGCCAGCAGCTTAGAGGGGGGGGCGGCCTACGAGCAGTACTTC. Translating it yields CASSLEGGAAYEQYF.

In its sample, this clonotype was seen a few times. The chain carries TRBV18 and TRBJ2-6; no clear D gene. Trimming removed 2 bases at V and 1 base at J, with 6 bases between. The V gene's germline CDR1 is KGHSH and CDR2 LQKENI. The CDR3 sequence is 15 residues long. The CDR3 sequence is CASSPVGSGANVLTF. CDR3 DNA sequence: TGTGCCAGCTCACCAGTCGGGTCTGGGGCCAACGTCCTGACTTTC.

This clonotype was observed a few times. This chain joins TRBV3-1 and TRBJ2-7; 9 nucleotides align to TRBD2. CDR1 and CDR2 (germline): LGHDT, YNNKEL (reference sequence). The V and J ends lost 4 bases and 4 bases, in that order; junction bases with no gene match: 11. This CDR3 is 16 amino acids long. This CDR3 reads CASSLLGLAGEYEQYF. Here the CDR3 DNA reads TGTGCCAGCAGCCTCCTAGGATTAGCGGGGGAATACGAGCAGTACTTC.

The chain joins TRBV18 to TRBJ2-3; TRBD2 matches 9 bases. V shed 4 bases and J 4 bases; nucleotides not matched to a gene: 12. The length of the CDR3 is 17 residues. Germline CDR1 reads KGHSH; CDR2 reads LQKENI. The CDR3 loop is CASSHLPASGVADTQYF. Written as DNA, the CDR3 is TGTGCCAGCTCACACCTCCCGGCTAGCGGGGTAGCAGATACGCAGTATTTT.

This clonotype was seen a few times. This rearrangement joins TRBV7-9 to TRBJ1-4; TRBD1 matches at 10 bases. V was pared by 2 bases and J by 10 bases, with 10 bases of the junction left unmatched. Germline V gene sequence: CDR1 SEHNR, CDR2 FQNEAQ (reference sequence). CDR3 size: 16 residues. CDR3 sequence: CASSLTGGQGSAKLFF. The CDR3 region has the DNA TGTGCCAGCAGCTTAACTGGGGGACAGGGGTCGGCAAAACTGTTTTTT.

This clonotype has ten or more counts. CDR3: CASSLLNTDTQYF. For the CDR3, the DNA is TGCGCCAGCAGCCTGCTAAACACAGATACGCAGTATTTT. The chain joins TRBV5-1 to TRBJ2-3; D gene unclear. The length of the CDR3 is 13 residues. Germline lookup yields CDR1 SGHRS and CDR2 YFSETQ. Trimming left V 4 bases short and J 2 bases short, with 8 bases between.

In nucleotides, the CDR3 is TGCAGTGCTAGAGATCAGGGACAGGCTTTCCCAGGGAGAGAGCAGTACTTC. This codes for CSARDQGQAFPGREQYF. The J gene is TRBJ2-7, the V gene TRBV20-1; 8 bases agree with TRBD1. J was trimmed by 7 bases and V by 0 bases; bases with no gene match: 17. Germline CDR1 DFQATT, CDR2 SNEGSKA (reference sequence). This CDR3 has 17 amino acids.

The chain recombines TRBV7-9 with TRBJ2-6; D unclear. V lost 5 bases to trimming and J lost 0 bases, with 17 bases between them. The CDR3 consists of 18 residues. Germline V gives CDR1 SEHNR, CDR2 FQNEAQ (reference sequence). The DNA for the CDR3 is TGTGCCAGCAGCCCCGCTCCGGGTTCGAGCTCTGGGGCCAACGTCCTGACTTTC. Its protein is CASSPAPGSSSGANVLTF.

With respect to this clonotype: One end of the junction does not line up with germline, which may come from a read error. This rearrangement joins TRBV29-1 to TRBJ2-6; possibly TRBD1 for D (6 bases). This CDR3 spans 16 amino acids. Per the germline V gene, CDR1 is SQVTM and CDR2 is ANQGSEA. CDR3 sequence: CSASQGSISGANILTF. In nucleotides, the CDR3 is TGCAGCGCTTCACAGGGATCGATCTCTGGGGCCAACATCCTGACTTTC. Full variable domain (remainder filled in from reference TRBV29-1 and TRBJ2-6): SAVISQKPSRDICQRGTSLTIQCQVDSQVTMMFWYRQQPGQSLTLIATANQGSEATYESGFVIDKFPISRPNLTFSTLTVSNMSPEDSSIYLCSASQGSISGANILTFGAGSRLTVL.

The gene calls are TRBV5-1 and TRBJ2-2; 9 bases fit TRBD1. The junction had 13 bases not matched to a gene; V was cut back by 4 bases and J by 3 bases. The CDR3 contains 18 residues. Germline loops: CDR1 SGHRS, CDR2 YFSETQ. The CDR3 sequence: CASSPPWGDRAYTGELFF. In DNA form, the CDR3 reads TGCGCCAGCAGCCCCCCTTGGGGGGACAGGGCATACACCGGGGAGCTGTTTTTT.

The genes are TRBV29-1 and TRBJ1-5; 8 nucleotides line up with TRBD1. The germline V gene has CDR1 SQVTM and CDR2 ANQGSEA. There are 14 residues in the CDR3. Losses at the gene ends were 4 bases for V and 2 bases for J; bases not matched to a gene: 4. CDR3 residues: CSVGGTGGNQPQHF. CDR3 coding DNA: TGCAGCGTTGGAGGGACAGGAGGCAATCAGCCCCAGCATTTT.

In its sample, this clonotype was seen a few times. This rearrangement joins TRBV9 to TRBJ1-2, with TRBD1 matching over 9 bases. Germline CDR1 is SGDLS and CDR2 is YYNGEE. V gave up 1 base and J gave up 8 bases; unmatched junction bases: 12. This CDR3 contains 16 residues. CDR3 in DNA: TGTGCCAGCAGCGTAAGGGGAAACAGGGGGCTGGGAGGCTACACCTTC. Protein sequence: CASSVRGNRGLGGYTF. The full variable domain, its missing parts supplied by reference TRBV9 and TRBJ1-2, is DSGVTQTPKHLITATGQRVTLRCSPRSGDLSVYWYQQSLDQGLQFLIQYYNGEERAKGNILERFSAQQFPDLHSELNLSSLELGDSALYFCASSVRGNRGLGGYTFGSGTRLTVV.

The chain recombines TRBV14 with TRBJ2-6; D is unclear. The CDR3 is made up of 15 amino acids. V lost 2 bases to trimming and J lost 5 bases, with 10 bases between them. In germline, CDR1 is SGHDN, CDR2 FVKESK. The CDR3 is CASSQSGIRANVLTF. The CDR3 coding sequence is TGTGCCAGCAGCCAATCCGGAATTAGGGCCAACGTCCTGACTTTC.

On this clonotype itself: A read error may be the cause here, since a much bigger clone is one base away. The chain joins TRBV7-9 to TRBJ1-1; the D is unclear. This CDR3 is 12 amino acids long. The germline CDR1 and CDR2 sequences are SEHNR and FQNEAQ (reference sequence). CDR3 sequence reads: CAGSFMNTEAFF. CDR3 sequence (DNA): TGTGCCGGCAGCTTCATGAACACTGAAGCTTTCTTT.

The table lists this clonotype with a few counts. The gene calls are TRBV3-1 and TRBJ1-4; 7 positions agree with TRBD1. Trimming took 0 bases from V and 6 from J; bases not matched to a gene: 10. The CDR3 totals 17 residues. Germline CDR1 and CDR2: LGHDT and YNNKEL (reference sequence). CDR3 amino acids: CASSQDRGGTADEKLFF. CDR3 sequence (DNA): TGTGCCAGCAGCCAAGATAGGGGCGGGACAGCCGATGAAAAACTGTTTTTT.